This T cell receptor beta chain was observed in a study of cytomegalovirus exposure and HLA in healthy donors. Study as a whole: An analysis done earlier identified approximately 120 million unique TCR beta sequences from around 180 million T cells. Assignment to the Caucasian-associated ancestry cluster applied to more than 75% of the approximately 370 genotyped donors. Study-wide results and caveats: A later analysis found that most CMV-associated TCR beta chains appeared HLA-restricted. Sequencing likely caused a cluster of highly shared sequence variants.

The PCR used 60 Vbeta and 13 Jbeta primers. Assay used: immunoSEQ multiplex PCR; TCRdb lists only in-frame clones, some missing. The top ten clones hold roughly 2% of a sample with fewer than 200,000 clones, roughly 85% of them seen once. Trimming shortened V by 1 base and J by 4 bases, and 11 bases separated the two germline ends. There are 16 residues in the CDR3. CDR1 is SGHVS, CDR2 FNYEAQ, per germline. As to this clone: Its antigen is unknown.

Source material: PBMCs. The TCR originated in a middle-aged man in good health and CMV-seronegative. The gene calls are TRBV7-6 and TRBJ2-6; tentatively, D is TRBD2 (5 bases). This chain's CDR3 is CASSLEAASGANVLTF. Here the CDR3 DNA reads TGTGCCAGCAGCTTAGAGGCTGCTAGCGGGGCCAACGTCCTGACTTTC.